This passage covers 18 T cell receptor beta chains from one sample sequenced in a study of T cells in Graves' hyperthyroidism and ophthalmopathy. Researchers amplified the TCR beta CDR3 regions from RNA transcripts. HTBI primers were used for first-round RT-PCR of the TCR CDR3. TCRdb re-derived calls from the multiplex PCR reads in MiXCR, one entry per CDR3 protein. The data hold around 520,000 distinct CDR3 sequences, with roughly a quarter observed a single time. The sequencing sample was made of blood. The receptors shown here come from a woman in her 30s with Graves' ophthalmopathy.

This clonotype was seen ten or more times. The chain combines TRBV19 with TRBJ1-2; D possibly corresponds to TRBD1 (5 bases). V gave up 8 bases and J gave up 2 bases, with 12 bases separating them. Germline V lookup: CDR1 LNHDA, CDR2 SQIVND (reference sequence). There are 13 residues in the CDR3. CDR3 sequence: CASLWGVNYGYTF. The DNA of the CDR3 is TGTGCCAGTTTGTGGGGGGTGAACTATGGCTACACCTTC.

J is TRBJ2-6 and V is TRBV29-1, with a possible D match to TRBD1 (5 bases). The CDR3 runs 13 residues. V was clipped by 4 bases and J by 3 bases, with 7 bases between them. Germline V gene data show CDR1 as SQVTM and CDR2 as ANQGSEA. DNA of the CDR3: TGCAGCGTTGCAGGGTATGGGGCCAACGTCCTGACTTTC. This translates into CSVAGYGANVLTF.

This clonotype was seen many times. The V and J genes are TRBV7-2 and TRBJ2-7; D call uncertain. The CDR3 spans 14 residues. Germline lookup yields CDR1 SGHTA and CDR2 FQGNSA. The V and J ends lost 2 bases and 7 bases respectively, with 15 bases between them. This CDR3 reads CASSLTALPEEQYF. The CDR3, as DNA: TGTGCCAGCAGCTTAACCGCACTCCCGGAGGAGCAGTACTTC.

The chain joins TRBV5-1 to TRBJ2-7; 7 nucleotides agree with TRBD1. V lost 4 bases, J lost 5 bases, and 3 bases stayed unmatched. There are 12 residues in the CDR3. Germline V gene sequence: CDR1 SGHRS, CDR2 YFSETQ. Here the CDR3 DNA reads TGCGCCAGCAGCGTGACAGGGAACGAGCAGTACTTC. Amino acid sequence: CASSVTGNEQYF.

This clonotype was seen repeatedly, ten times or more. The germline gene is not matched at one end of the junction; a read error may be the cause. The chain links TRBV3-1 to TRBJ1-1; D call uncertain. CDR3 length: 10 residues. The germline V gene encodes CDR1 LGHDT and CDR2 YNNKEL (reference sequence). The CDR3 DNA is TGTGCCAGCAGCCAAGAACGTCAGGTTTTT. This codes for CASSQERQVF.

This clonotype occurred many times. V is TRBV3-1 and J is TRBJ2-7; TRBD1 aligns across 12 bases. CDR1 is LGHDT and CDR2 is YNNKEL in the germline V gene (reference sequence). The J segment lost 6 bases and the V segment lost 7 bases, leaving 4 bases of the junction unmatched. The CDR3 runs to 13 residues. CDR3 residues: CASIGTGGGEQYF. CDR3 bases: TGTGCCAGCATCGGGACAGGGGGCGGCGAGCAGTACTTC.

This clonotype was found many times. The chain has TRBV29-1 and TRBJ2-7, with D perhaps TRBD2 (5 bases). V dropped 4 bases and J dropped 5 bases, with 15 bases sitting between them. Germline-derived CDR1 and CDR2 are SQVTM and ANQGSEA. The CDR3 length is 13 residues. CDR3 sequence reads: CSVAAPAGDEQYF. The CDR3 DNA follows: TGCAGCGTTGCGGCCCCCGCGGGTGACGAGCAGTACTTC.

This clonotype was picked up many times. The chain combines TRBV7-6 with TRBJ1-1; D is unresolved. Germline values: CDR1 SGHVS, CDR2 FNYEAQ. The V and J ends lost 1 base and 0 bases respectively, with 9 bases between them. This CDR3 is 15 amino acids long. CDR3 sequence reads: CASSLEPDMNTEAFF. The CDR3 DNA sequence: TGTGCCAGCAGCTTAGAACCTGACATGAACACTGAAGCTTTCTTT.

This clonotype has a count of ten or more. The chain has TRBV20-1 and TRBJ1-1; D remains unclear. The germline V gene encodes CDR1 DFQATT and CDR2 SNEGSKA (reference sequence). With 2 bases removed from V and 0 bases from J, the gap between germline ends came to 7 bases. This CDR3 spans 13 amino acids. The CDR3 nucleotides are TGCAGTGCTAGACCAGACTTGAACACTGAAGCTTTCTTT. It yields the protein CSARPDLNTEAFF.

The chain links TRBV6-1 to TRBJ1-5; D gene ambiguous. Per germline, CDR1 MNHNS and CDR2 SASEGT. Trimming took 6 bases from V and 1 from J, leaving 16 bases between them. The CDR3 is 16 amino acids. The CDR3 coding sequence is TGTGCCAGCAGACCGGGGAGTCTGAAAAGCAATCAGCCCCAGCATTTT. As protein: CASRPGSLKSNQPQHF.

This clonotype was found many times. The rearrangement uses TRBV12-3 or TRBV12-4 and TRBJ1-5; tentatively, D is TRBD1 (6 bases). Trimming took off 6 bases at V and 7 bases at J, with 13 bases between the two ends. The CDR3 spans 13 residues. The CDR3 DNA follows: TGTGCCAGCAGCCCAGGGGTGGGACAGCCCCAGCATTTT. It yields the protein CASSPGVGQPQHF.

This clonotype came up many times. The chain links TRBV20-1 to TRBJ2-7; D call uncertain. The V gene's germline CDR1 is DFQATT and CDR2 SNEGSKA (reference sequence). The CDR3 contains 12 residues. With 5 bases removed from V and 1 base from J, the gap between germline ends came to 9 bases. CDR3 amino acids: CSALGQSYEQYF. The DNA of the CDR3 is TGCAGTGCTTTGGGCCAGTCCTACGAGCAGTACTTC.

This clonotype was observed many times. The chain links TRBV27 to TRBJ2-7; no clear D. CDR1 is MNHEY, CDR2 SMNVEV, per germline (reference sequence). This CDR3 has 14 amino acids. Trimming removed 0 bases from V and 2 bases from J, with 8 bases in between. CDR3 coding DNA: TGTGCCAGCAGTTTATCGGGTTTGGCCTACGAGCAGTACTTC. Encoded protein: CASSLSGLAYEQYF.

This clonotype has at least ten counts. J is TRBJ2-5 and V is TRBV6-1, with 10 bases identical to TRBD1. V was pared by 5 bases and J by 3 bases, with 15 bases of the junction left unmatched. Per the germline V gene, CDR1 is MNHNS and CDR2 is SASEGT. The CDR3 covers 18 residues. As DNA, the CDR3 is TGTGCCAGCAGTCATAGGGGGACAGGGGTCGGGGGTGAAGAGACCCAGTACTTC. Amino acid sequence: CASSHRGTGVGGEETQYF.

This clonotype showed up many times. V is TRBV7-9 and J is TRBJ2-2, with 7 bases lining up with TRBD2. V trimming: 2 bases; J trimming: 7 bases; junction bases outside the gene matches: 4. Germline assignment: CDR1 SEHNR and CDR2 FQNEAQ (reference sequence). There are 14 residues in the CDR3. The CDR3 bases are TGTGCCAGCAGCTTATCGGCTAGCGGCGGGGAGCTGTTTTTT. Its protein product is CASSLSASGGELFF.

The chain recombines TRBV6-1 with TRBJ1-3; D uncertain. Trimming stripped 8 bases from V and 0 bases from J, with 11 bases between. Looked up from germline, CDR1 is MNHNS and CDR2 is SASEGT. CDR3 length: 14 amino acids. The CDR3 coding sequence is TGTGCCAGCTCATGGGAGAACTCTGGAAACACCATATATTTT. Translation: CASSWENSGNTIYF.

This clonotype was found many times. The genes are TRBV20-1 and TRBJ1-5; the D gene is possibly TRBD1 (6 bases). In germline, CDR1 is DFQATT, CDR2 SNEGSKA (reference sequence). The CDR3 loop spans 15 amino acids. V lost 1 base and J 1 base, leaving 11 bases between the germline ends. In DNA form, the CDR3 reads TGCAGTGCTAGAGGGGGGCCCGAGAGCAATCAGCCCCAGCATTTT. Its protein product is CSARGGPESNQPQHF.

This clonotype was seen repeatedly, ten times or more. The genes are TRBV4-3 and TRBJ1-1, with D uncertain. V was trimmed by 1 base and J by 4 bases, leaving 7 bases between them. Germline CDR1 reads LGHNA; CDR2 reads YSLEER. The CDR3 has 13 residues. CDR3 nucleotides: TGCGCCAGCAGCCAAGTATTGTTCACTGAAGCTTTCTTT. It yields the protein CASSQVLFTEAFF.